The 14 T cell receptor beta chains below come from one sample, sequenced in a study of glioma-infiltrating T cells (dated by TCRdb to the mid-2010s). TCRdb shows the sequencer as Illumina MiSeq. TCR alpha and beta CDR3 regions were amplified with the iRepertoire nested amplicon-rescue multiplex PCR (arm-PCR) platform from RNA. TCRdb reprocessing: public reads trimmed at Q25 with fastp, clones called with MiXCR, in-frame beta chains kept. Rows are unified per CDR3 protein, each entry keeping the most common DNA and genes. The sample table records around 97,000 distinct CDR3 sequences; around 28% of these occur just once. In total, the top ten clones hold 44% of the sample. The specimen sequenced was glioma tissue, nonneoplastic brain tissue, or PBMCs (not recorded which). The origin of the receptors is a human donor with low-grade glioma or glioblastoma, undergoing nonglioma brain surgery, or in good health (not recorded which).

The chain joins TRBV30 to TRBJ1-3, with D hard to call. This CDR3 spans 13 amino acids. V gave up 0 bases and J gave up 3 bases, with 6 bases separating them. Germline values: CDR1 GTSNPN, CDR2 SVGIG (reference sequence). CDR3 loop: CAWSVTDGNTIYF. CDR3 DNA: TGTGCCTGGAGTGTAACAGATGGAAACACCATATATTTT.

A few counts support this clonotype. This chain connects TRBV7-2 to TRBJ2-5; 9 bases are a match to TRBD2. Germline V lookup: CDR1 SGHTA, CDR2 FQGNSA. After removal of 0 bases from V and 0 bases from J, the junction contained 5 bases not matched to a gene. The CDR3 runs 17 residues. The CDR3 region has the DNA TGTGCCAGCAGCTTAGCCCCGACTAGCGGTAACCAAGAGACCCAGTACTTC. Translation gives CASSLAPTSGNQETQYF.

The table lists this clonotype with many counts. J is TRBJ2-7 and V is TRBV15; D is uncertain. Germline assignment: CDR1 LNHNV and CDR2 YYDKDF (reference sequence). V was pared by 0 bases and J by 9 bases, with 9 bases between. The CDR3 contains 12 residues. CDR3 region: CATSRDYVGQYF. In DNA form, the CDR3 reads TGTGCCACCAGCAGAGATTATGTAGGGCAGTACTTC. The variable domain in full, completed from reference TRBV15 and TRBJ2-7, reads DAMVIQNPRYQVTQFGKPVTLSCSQTLNHNVMYWYQQKSSQAPKLLFHYYDKDFNNEADTPDNFQSRRPNTSFCFLDIRSPGLGDTAMYLCATSRDYVGQYFGPGTRLTVT.

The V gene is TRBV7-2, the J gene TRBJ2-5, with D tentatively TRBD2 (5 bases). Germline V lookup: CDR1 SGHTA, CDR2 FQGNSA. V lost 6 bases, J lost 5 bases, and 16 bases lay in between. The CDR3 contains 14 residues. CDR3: CASSPPASRETQYF. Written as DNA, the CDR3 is TGTGCCAGCAGTCCGCCGGCTAGCAGGGAGACCCAGTACTTC. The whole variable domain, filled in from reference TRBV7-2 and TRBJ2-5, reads GAGVSQSPSNKVTEKGKDVELRCDPISGHTALYWYRQSLGQGLEFLIYFQGNSAPDKSGLPSDRFSAERTGGSVSTLTIQRTQQEDSAVYLCASSPPASRETQYFGPGTRLLVL.

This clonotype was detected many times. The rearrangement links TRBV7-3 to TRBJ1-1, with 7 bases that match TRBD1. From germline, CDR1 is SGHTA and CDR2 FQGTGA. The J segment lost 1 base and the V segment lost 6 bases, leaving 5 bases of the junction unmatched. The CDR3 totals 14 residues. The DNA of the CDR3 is TGTGCCAGCAGTTTTGGACAGGCGAACACTGAAGCTTTCTTT. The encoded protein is CASSFGQANTEAFF.

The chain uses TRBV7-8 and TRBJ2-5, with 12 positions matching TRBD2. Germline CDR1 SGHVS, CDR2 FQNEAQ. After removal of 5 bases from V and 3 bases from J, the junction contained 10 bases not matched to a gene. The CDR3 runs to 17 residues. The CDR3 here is CASSLRLAGGMEETQYF. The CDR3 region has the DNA TGTGCCAGCAGCCTCAGGCTAGCGGGGGGGATGGAAGAGACCCAGTACTTC.

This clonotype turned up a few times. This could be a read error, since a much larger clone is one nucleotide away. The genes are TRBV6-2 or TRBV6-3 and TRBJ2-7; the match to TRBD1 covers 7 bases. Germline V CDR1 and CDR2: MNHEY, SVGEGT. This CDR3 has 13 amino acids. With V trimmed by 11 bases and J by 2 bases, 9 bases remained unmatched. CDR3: CACTDRAPYEQYF. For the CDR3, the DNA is TGTGCCTGCACCGACAGGGCACCCTACGAGCAGTACTTC.

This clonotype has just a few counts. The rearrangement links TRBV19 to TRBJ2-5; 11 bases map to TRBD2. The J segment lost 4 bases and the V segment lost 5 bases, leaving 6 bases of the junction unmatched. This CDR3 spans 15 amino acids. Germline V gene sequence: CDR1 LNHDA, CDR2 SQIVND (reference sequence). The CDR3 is CASSDSGGAGETQYF. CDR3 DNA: TGTGCCAGTAGTGATAGCGGGGGGGCCGGAGAGACCCAGTACTTC.

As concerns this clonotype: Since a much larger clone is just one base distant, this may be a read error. In nucleotides, the CDR3 is TGTGCCAGCAGCCAAGATTGGGGGTTTGGCCTCTACGAGCAGTGCTTC. As protein: CASSQDWGFGLYEQCF. This chain uses TRBV4-2 with TRBJ2-7; D tentatively reads TRBD1 or TRBD2 (5 bases each). CDR3 length equals 16 residues. CDR1 and CDR2 from the germline V gene are LGHNA and YNFKEQ.

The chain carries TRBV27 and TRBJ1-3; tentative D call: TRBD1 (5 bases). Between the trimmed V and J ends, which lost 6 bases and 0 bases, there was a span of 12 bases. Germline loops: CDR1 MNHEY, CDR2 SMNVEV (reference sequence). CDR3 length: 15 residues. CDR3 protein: CASSLRTSSGNTIYF. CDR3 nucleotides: TGTGCCAGCAGCTTAAGGACAAGCTCTGGAAACACCATATATTTT.

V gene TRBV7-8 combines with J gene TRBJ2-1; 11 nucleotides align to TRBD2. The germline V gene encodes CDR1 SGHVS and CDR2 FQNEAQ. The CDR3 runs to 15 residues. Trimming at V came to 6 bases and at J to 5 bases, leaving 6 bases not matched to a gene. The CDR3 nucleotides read TGTGCCAGCAGGAAGATAGCGGGGGGGGACAATGAGCAGTTCTTC. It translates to CASRKIAGGDNEQFF.

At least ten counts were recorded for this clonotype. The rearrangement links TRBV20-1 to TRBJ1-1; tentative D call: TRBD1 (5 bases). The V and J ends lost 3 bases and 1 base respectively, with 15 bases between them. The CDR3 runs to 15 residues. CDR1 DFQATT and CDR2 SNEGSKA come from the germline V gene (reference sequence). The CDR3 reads CSASDGGPRNTEAFF. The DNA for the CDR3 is TGCAGTGCTAGTGACGGGGGTCCCCGGAACACTGAAGCTTTCTTT.

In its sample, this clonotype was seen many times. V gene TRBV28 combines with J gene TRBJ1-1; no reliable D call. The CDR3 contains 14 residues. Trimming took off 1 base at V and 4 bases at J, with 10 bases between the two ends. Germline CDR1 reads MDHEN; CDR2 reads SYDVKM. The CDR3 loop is CASSLSPASTEAFF. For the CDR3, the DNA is TGTGCCAGCAGTTTATCACCTGCAAGCACTGAAGCTTTCTTT. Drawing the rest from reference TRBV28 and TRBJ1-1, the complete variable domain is DVKVTQSSRYLVKRTGEKVFLECVQDMDHENMFWYRQDPGLGLRLIYFSYDVKMKEKGDIPEGYSVSREKKERFSLILESASTNQTSMYLCASSLSPASTEAFFGQGTRLTVV.

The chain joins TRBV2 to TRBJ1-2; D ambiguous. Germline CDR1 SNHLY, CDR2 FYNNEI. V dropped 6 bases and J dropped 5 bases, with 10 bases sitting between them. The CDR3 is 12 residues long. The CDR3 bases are TGTGCCAGCAGCCAAACTCAATATGGCTACACCTTC. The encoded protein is CASSQTQYGYTF.